Following are 13 T cell receptor beta chains from one sample sequenced in a study of metastatic and nonmetastatic thyroid tumors. Thyroid surgery took place with no prior treatment in any patient. TCRdb reprocessed the PCR reads using MiXCR. The sample comprises approximately 22,000 clones, roughly 12% of which are singletons, and roughly an eighth rests with the top ten. Sample: blood. These receptors were taken from a female donor with papillary thyroid cancer or a benign thyroid nodule (not recorded which). Some clones in this sample may be carry-over from other donors' samples.

In this sample, this clone turned up many times. The chain couples TRBV28 to TRBJ1-2; the D is unclear. This CDR3 comprises 12 residues. Germline V gene data show CDR1 as MDHEN and CDR2 as SYDVKM. V lost 1 base and J 8 bases, leaving 8 bases between the germline ends. The CDR3, as DNA: TGTGCCAGCAGTTTATCCCCGGTGGGCTACACCTTC. It yields the protein CASSLSPVGYTF.

This clone occurred many times. The chain has TRBV27 and TRBJ1-1, with D unresolved. The CDR3 spans 13 residues. V was trimmed by 3 bases and J by 0 bases, leaving 5 bases between them. In germline, CDR1 is MNHEY, CDR2 SMNVEV (reference sequence). This CDR3 reads CASSFHMNTEAFF. As DNA, the CDR3 is TGTGCCAGCAGTTTTCATATGAACACTGAAGCTTTCTTT.

This clone was picked up many times. V and J are TRBV7-9 and TRBJ2-1, with 11 bases matching TRBD2. Unmatched junction bases numbered 17, after V lost 2 bases and J lost 5 bases. The CDR3 totals 20 residues. The V gene's germline CDR1 is SEHNR and CDR2 FQNEAQ (reference sequence). This CDR3 is CASSLQSLAGGMSNDNEQFF. The CDR3 DNA reads TGTGCCAGCAGCTTACAATCGCTAGCGGGAGGAATGTCTAATGACAATGAGCAGTTCTTC.

This clone is a singleton in its sample. The rearrangement links TRBV5-1 to TRBJ1-1; 9 bases agree with TRBD1. V lost 5 bases and J lost 6; bases outside the gene matches: 14. Germline CDR1 SGHRS, CDR2 YFSETQ. The CDR3 sequence is 16 residues long. CDR3 coding DNA: TGCGCCAGCAGTCCGGGACAGGGAAGTGCAACGGCTGAAGCTTTCTTT. Its protein product is CASSPGQGSATAEAFF.

The chain couples TRBV7-3 to TRBJ2-1; D gene ambiguous. Germline CDR1 and CDR2: SGHTA and FQGTGA. Trimming stripped 1 base from V and 2 bases from J, with 9 bases between. This CDR3 spans 15 amino acids. This CDR3 reads CASSLRADAYNEQFF. In DNA, the CDR3 is TGTGCCAGCAGCTTAAGGGCAGACGCCTACAATGAGCAGTTCTTC.

This clone came up many times. The CDR3 sequence: CASSLARAGGGYNEQFF. CDR3 bases: TGTGCCAGCAGCTTAGCTCGCGCGGGAGGGGGGTACAATGAGCAGTTCTTC. V gene TRBV7-9 combines with J gene TRBJ2-1, with 9 bases identical to TRBD2. Germline lookup yields CDR1 SEHNR and CDR2 FQNEAQ (reference sequence). V gave up 0 bases and J gave up 4 bases; unmatched junction bases: 7. This CDR3 has 17 amino acids.

This clone was seen repeatedly, ten times or more. This sample includes further DNA sequences coding for the same CDR3. V usage is TRBV11-3 and J usage is TRBJ1-3, with D perhaps matching TRBD1 (6 bases). Trimming took off 1 base at V and 0 bases at J, with 19 bases between the two ends. The CDR3 length is 19 residues. Per the germline V gene, CDR1 is SGHNT and CDR2 is YENEEA. The CDR3 nucleotides are TGTGCCAGCAGCTTAGGTTCGGGGGCGATGATTAACTCTGGAAACACCATATATTTT. This sequence encodes CASSLGSGAMINSGNTIYF.

This clone turned up a few times. This chain links TRBV11-1 with TRBJ1-4; TRBD1 is a possible D gene (5 bases). The CDR3 is 18 residues long. Germline lookup yields CDR1 SGHAT and CDR2 FQDESV (reference sequence). The V end lost 2 bases, the J end lost 0 bases, and 16 bases lay between the germline ends. DNA for the CDR3: TGTGCCAGCAGCTTACTCGCAGGTGGACAAACAACTAATGAAAAACTGTTTTTT. It codes for CASSLLAGGQTTNEKLFF.

This clone has ten or more counts. In the same sample, other DNA sequences code for this CDR3. The CDR3 spells CSARDPETGETGELFF. The DNA for the CDR3 is TGCAGTGCTAGAGATCCCGAGACAGGGGAGACCGGGGAGCTGTTTTTT. This chain connects TRBV20-1 to TRBJ2-2, with 8 nucleotides matching TRBD1. The V and J ends lost 0 bases and 5 bases, in that order; junction bases with no gene match: 8. Germline V gene lookup returns CDR1 DFQATT and CDR2 SNEGSKA (reference sequence). This CDR3 is 16 amino acids long.

Concerning this clone itself: A junction boundary mismatches the germline segment, possibly from a read error. The rearrangement joins TRBV6-2 or TRBV6-3 to TRBJ2-7; no clear D. The CDR3 totals 13 residues. Per germline, CDR1 MNHEY and CDR2 SVGEGT. The CDR3 DNA reads as TGTGCCAGCAGCCCCCAAGGCGTGCACGAGCAGTACTTT. This gives the protein CASSPQGVHEQYF.

This clone was counted ten times or more. This chain links TRBV11-1 with TRBJ1-1, with D tentatively TRBD1 (5 bases). V gave up 5 bases and J gave up 7 bases, with 17 bases separating them. This CDR3 comprises 14 residues. Germline CDR1 reads SGHAT; CDR2 reads FQDESV (reference sequence). This CDR3 is CASSIGHGRFEAFF. As DNA, the CDR3 is TGTGCCAGCAGCATCGGACACGGCAGGTTTGAAGCTTTCTTT.

This clone was found many times. The V gene is TRBV20-1, the J gene TRBJ2-2; 11 bases line up with TRBD2. Trimming removed 5 bases from V and 6 bases from J; junction bases left unmatched: 5. Germline CDR1 is DFQATT and CDR2 is SNEGSKA (reference sequence). The CDR3 has 14 residues. The CDR3 sequence: CSAQLAGDAGELFF. CDR3 DNA: TGCAGTGCTCAACTAGCGGGAGACGCCGGGGAGCTGTTTTTT.

The J gene is TRBJ2-7, the V gene TRBV5-4, with D possibly matching TRBD1 (6 bases). Germline-derived CDR1 and CDR2 are SGHNT and YYREEE (reference sequence). Trimming took 3 bases from V and 0 from J, leaving 10 bases between them. The CDR3 sequence is 14 residues long. DNA for the CDR3: TGTGCCAGCAGCTGGGACAAGGGCTCCTACGAGCAGTACTTC. As protein: CASSWDKGSYEQYF.